This TCR beta chain appears in the sequencing data of a study of Siglec-9 on CD8 T cells in melanoma. Study-wide results and caveats: An effector memory CD8+ subset marked by Siglec-9 reportedly appeared to gather in melanoma.

Germline CDR1 and CDR2: MDHEN and SYDVKM. V dropped 3 bases and J dropped 0 bases, with 6 bases sitting between them. The CDR3 loop spans 15 amino acids. TCRdb keeps only in-frame clones here, not all; method: immunoSEQ multiplex PCR. The data contain approximately 35,000 clones, 65% to 85% of them seen just once; the ten biggest clones take up approximately 1.8%. Remarks on this clone: Its antigen is not identified.

The V gene is TRBV28, the J gene TRBJ2-6; no firm D call. Sequenced input: Siglec-9- CD8+ T cells sorted from blood. This TCR came from a human donor in good health. The CDR3 sequence: CASSFADSGANVLTF. DNA for the CDR3: TGTGCCAGCAGTTTCGCAGACTCTGGGGCCAACGTCCTGACTTTC. The full variable domain, its missing parts supplied by reference TRBV28 and TRBJ2-6, is DVKVTQSSRYLVKRTGEKVFLECVQDMDHENMFWYRQDPGLGLRLIYFSYDVKMKEKGDIPEGYSVSREKKERFSLILESASTNQTSMYLCASSFADSGANVLTFGAGSRLTVL.